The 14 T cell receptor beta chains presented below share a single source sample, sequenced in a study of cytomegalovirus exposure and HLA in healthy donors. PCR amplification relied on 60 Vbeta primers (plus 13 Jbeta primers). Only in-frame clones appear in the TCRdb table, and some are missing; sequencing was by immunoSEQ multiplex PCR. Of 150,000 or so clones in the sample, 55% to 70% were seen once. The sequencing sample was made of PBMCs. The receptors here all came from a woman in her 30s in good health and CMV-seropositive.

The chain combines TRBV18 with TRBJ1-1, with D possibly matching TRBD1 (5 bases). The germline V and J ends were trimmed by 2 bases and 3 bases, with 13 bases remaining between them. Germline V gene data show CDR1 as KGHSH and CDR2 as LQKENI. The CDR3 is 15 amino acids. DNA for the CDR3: TGTGCCAGCTCACCAATGACAGCCGTGGACACTGAAGCTTTCTTT. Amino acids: CASSPMTAVDTEAFF.

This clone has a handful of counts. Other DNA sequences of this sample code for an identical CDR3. The CDR3 reads CASSYPGGGYTF. In nucleotides, the CDR3 is TGTGCCAGCAGTTACCCGGGGGGTGGCTACACCTTC. This chain uses TRBV6-5 with TRBJ1-2; a weak D match, TRBD1 (5 bases). Looked up from germline, CDR1 is MNHEY and CDR2 is SVGAGI. V lost 2 bases and J lost 7, with 8 bases in between. This CDR3 spans 12 amino acids.

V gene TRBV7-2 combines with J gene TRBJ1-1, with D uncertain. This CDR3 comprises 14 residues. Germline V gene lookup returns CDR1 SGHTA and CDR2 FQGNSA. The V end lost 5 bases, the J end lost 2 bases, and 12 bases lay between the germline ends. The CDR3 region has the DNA TGTGCCAGCAGCGCCCGGGGAGGTAACACTGAAGCTTTCTTT. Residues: CASSARGGNTEAFF.

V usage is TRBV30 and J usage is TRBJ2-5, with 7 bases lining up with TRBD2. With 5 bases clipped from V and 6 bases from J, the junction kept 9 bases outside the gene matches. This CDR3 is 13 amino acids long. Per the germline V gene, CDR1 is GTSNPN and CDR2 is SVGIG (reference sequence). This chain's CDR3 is CAWAGGLAQTQYF. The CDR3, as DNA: TGTGCCTGGGCCGGGGGGTTAGCACAGACCCAGTACTTC.

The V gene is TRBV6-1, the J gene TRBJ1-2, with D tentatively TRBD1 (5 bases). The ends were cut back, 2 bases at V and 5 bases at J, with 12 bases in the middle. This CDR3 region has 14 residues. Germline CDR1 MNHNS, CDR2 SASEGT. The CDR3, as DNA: TGTGCCAGCAGTGAATTTGGGGGACTTTATGGCTACACCTTC. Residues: CASSEFGGLYGYTF.

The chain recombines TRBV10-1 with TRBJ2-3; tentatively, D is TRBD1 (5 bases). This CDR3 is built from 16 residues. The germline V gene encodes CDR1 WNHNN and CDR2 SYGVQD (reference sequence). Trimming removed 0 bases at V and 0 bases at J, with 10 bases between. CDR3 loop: CASSESGQTSTDTQYF. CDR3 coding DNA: TGCGCCAGCAGTGAGTCGGGGCAGACTAGCACAGATACGCAGTATTTT.

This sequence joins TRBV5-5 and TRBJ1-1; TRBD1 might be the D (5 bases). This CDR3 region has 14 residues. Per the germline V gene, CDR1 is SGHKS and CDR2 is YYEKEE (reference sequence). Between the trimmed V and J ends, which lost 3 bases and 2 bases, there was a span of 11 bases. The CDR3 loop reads CASSSLTDNTEAFF. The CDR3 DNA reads TGTGCCAGCAGCTCCCTGACAGATAACACTGAAGCTTTCTTT.

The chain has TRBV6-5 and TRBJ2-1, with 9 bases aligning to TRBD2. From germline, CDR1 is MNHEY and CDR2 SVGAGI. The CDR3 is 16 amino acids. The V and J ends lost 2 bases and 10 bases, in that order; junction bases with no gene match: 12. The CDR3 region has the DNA TGTGCCAGCAGTTACCGCCCCAGGCGGGAGGGAGGGGAGCAGTTCTTC. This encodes CASSYRPRREGGEQFF.

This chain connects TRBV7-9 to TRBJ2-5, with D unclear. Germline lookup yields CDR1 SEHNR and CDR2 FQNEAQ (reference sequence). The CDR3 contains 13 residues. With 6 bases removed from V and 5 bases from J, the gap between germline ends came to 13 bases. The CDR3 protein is CASRTTVGETQYF. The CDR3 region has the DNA TGTGCCAGCAGGACCACTGTCGGGGAGACCCAGTACTTC. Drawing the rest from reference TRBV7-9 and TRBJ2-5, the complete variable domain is DTGVSQNPRHKITKRGQNVTFRCDPISEHNRLYWYRQTLGQGPEFLTYFQNEAQLEKSRLLSDRFSAERPKGSFSTLEIQRTEQGDSAMYLCASRTTVGETQYFGPGTRLLVL.

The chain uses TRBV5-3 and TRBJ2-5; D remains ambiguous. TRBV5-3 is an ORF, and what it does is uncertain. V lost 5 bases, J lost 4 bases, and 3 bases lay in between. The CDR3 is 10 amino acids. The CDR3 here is CARRAETQYF. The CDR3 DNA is TGTGCCAGAAGGGCAGAGACCCAGTACTTC.

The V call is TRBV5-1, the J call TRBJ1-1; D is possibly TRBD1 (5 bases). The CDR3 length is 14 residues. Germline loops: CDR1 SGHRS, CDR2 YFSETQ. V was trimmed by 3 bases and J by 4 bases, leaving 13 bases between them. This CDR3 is CASSYNTGPTEAFF. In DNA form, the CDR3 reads TGCGCCAGCAGCTACAACACAGGTCCCACTGAAGCTTTCTTT.

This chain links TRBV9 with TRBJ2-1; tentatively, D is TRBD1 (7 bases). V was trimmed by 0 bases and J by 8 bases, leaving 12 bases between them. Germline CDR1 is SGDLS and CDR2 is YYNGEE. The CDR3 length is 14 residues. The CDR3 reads CASSVGGGGDEQFF. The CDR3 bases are TGTGCCAGCAGCGTAGGTGGAGGGGGCGATGAGCAGTTCTTC.

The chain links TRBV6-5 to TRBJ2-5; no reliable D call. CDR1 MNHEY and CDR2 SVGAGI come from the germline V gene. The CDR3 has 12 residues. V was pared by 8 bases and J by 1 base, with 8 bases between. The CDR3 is CASGRFQETQYF. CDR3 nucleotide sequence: TGTGCCAGCGGGCGATTCCAAGAGACCCAGTACTTC.

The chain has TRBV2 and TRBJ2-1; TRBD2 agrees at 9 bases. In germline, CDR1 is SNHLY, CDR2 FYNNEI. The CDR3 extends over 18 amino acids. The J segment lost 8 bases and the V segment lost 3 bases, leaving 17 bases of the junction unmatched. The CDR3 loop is CASSDWLAGNIKRDEQFF. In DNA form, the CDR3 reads TGTGCCAGCAGTGACTGGCTAGCGGGGAACATAAAAAGAGATGAGCAGTTCTTC.